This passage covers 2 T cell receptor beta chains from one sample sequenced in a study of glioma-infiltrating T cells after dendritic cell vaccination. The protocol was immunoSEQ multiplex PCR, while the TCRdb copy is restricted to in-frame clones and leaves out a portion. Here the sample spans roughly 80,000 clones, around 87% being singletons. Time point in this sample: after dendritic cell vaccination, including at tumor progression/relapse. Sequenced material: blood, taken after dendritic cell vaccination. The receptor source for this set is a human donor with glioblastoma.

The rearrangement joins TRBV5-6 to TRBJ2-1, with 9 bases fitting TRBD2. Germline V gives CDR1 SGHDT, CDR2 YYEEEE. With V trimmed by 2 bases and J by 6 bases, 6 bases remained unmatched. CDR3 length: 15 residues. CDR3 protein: CASSLLAGPSNEQFF. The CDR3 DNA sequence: TGTGCCAGCAGCTTACTAGCGGGTCCCTCCAATGAGCAGTTCTTC.

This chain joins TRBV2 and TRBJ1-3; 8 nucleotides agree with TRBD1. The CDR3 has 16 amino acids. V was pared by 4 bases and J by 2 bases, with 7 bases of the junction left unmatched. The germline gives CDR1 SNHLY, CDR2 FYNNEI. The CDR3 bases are TGTGCCAGCAGTGGACACAGGGGGAAGGCTGGAAACACCATATATTTT. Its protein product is CASSGHRGKAGNTIYF.